The rows below give T cell receptor beta chains drawn from one sample of a study of control samples from healthy donors and cancer patients. Clones were sequenced by immunoSEQ multiplex PCR, and TCRdb holds only the in-frame ones, with some missing. The sample shows about 120,000 clones, roughly 88% of them seen only once. The material sequenced was blood. Receptors originate from a middle-aged man in good health. The conserved cysteine and the conserved F or W are not part of the CDR3 here. Each record gives: V gene, J gene, CDR3 protein.

V gene: TRBV10-1; J gene: TRBJ1-1; CDR3 protein: ASSVYTTGGTEAF
V gene: TRBV24-1; J gene: TRBJ1-5; CDR3 protein: ATSDRTGADQPQH
V gene: TRBV6-1; J gene: TRBJ1-3; CDR3 protein: ASSDIPSSGNTIY
V gene: TRBV19; J gene: TRBJ1-3; CDR3 protein: ASRRGGEPGNTIY
V gene: TRBV2; J gene: TRBJ2-1; CDR3 protein: ASSRQVSNEQF
V gene: TRBV6-6; J gene: TRBJ1-5; CDR3 protein: ASRPPGQDNQPQH
V gene: TRBV7-9; J gene: TRBJ1-1; CDR3 protein: ASSRTGTRNTEAF
V gene: TRBV29-1; J gene: TRBJ1-4; CDR3 protein: SVQGATNEKLF
V gene: TRBV9; J gene: TRBJ1-1; CDR3 protein: ASSIGTGLGFGTEAF
V gene: TRBV2; J gene: TRBJ1-6; CDR3 protein: ASRQGVSPLH
V gene: TRBV6-5; J gene: TRBJ2-7; CDR3 protein: ASRMTGMVGEQY
V gene: TRBV4-3; J gene: TRBJ2-6; CDR3 protein: ASSQDRTWISGANVLT
V gene: TRBV24-1; J gene: TRBJ2-7; CDR3 protein: AIRRQGTSHEQY
V gene: TRBV7-2; J gene: TRBJ2-7; CDR3 protein: ASSSGPRGEQY
V gene: TRBV18; J gene: TRBJ1-2; CDR3 protein: ASSLNSENYGYT
V gene: TRBV5-1; J gene: TRBJ1-6; CDR3 protein: ASSQVGYNSPLH
V gene: TRBV18; J gene: TRBJ1-4; CDR3 protein: ASSQGVGEKLF
V gene: TRBV28; J gene: TRBJ2-7; CDR3 protein: ATYPDRGSYEQY
V gene: TRBV2; J gene: TRBJ1-5; CDR3 protein: ASSDVQGDNQPQH
V gene: TRBV18; J gene: TRBJ2-3; CDR3 protein: ASSPRTLAGGTDTQY
V gene: TRBV2; J gene: TRBJ1-6; CDR3 protein: ARGQNLNSPLH
V gene: TRBV27; J gene: TRBJ2-3; CDR3 protein: ASKLLQTTDTQY
V gene: TRBV7-9; J gene: TRBJ1-2; CDR3 protein: ASSLEFRAVGYT
V gene: TRBV7-2; J gene: TRBJ1-2; CDR3 protein: ASSLGPGGYT
V gene: TRBV25-1; J gene: TRBJ1-1; CDR3 protein: ASSFGTGNTEAF
V gene: TRBV24-1; J gene: TRBJ1-5; CDR3 protein: ATSDVPAGTGGNQPQH
V gene: TRBV9; J gene: TRBJ2-2; CDR3 protein: ASSVGGANTGELF
V gene: TRBV7-3; J gene: TRBJ2-3; CDR3 protein: ASSPASGETDTQY
V gene: TRBV10-2; J gene: TRBJ1-2; CDR3 protein: ASSGPGQGKIYGYT
V gene: TRBV4-2; J gene: TRBJ2-3; CDR3 protein: ASSQERTGRDTQY
V gene: TRBV12-3/TRBV12-4; J gene: TRBJ1-2; CDR3 protein: ASRWDRGYGYT
V gene: TRBV30; J gene: TRBJ1-3; CDR3 protein: AWSFAGNTIY
V gene: TRBV19; J gene: TRBJ1-2; CDR3 protein: ASSARDEYYGYT
V gene: TRBV3-1/TRBV3-2; J gene: TRBJ1-6; CDR3 protein: ASSQGAIRNSPLH
V gene: TRBV5-1; J gene: TRBJ1-1; CDR3 protein: ASSLAWPNTEAF
V gene: TRBV5-8; J gene: TRBJ1-5; CDR3 protein: ASSWTGSNQPQH
V gene: TRBV4-1; J gene: TRBJ1-2; CDR3 protein: ASSQDGRSDGYT
V gene: TRBV6-5; J gene: TRBJ2-3; CDR3 protein: ASSPTGTYTDTQY
V gene: TRBV6-1; J gene: TRBJ1-4; CDR3 protein: ASSEDPTGTLRANEKLF
V gene: TRBV6-5; J gene: TRBJ1-1; CDR3 protein: ASSTGRRHTEAF
V gene: TRBV12-5; J gene: TRBJ1-5; CDR3 protein: ASGLVLDQPQH
V gene: TRBV7-2; J gene: TRBJ2-7; CDR3 protein: ASSLSHTYEQY
V gene: TRBV15; J gene: TRBJ1-5; CDR3 protein: ATSRSALNQPQH
V gene: TRBV7-2; J gene: TRBJ1-1; CDR3 protein: ASSLREAGLNTEAF
V gene: TRBV7-6; J gene: TRBJ1-1; CDR3 protein: ASSYGGPNTEAF
V gene: TRBV3-1/TRBV3-2; J gene: TRBJ1-6; CDR3 protein: ASSRDRGGSYNSPLH
V gene: TRBV14; J gene: TRBJ2-1; CDR3 protein: ASSRLAGGLHEQF